Presented here are 29 T cell receptor beta chains from one specimen sequenced in a study of T cells in Graves' hyperthyroidism and ophthalmopathy. Using RNA transcripts as the source, TCR beta CDR3 regions were amplified. Carried out on the TCR CDR3, a first-round RT-PCR used the HTBI primer set. From the multiplex PCR reads, TCRdb called clonotypes with MiXCR, one entry per CDR3 protein. The table records roughly 380,000 distinct CDR3 sequences, over 15% of them present only once. The sequenced material came from blood. These receptors all come from a woman aged 35 to 49 with Graves' ophthalmopathy.

This clonotype showed up many times. This chain links TRBV18 with TRBJ2-5, with 10 bases lining up with TRBD1. Looked up from germline, CDR1 is KGHSH and CDR2 is LQKENI. This CDR3 is 16 amino acids long. V lost 5 bases and J lost 4; bases outside the gene matches: 10. This CDR3 is CASSSKTGGEGETQYF. The CDR3 nucleotides are TGTGCCAGCTCATCAAAGACAGGGGGCGAGGGAGAGACCCAGTACTTC.

In this sample, this clonotype turned up many times. The chain links TRBV4-2 to TRBJ2-7, with TRBD1 as a possible D gene (5 bases). CDR1 and CDR2 from the germline V gene are LGHNA and YNFKEQ. Trimming stripped 0 bases from V and 5 bases from J, with 17 bases between. The length of the CDR3 is 16 residues. CDR3 coding DNA: TGTGCCAGCAGCCAAGATTCGCAGGGTCGTGGGGACGAGCAGTACTTC. Amino acids: CASSQDSQGRGDEQYF.

In this sample, this clonotype turned up many times. V is TRBV11-2 and J is TRBJ2-7; D gene unclear. This CDR3 spans 13 amino acids. The germline gives CDR1 SGHAT, CDR2 FQNNGV. V was cut by 0 bases and J by 3 bases, with 6 bases left in between. The CDR3 region is CASSLDPFYEQYF. For the CDR3, the DNA is TGTGCCAGCAGCTTAGATCCCTTCTACGAGCAGTACTTC.

This clonotype was recorded many times. The J gene is TRBJ2-7, the V gene TRBV11-2, with TRBD1 as a possible D gene (6 bases). This CDR3 spans 15 amino acids. V was shortened by 5 bases and J by 3 bases, with 17 bases between the two germline ends. In germline, CDR1 is SGHAT, CDR2 FQNNGV. This chain's CDR3 is CASSLGRGNLYEQYF. For the CDR3, the DNA is TGTGCCAGCAGCCTGGGAAGGGGGAACCTCTACGAGCAGTACTTC.

In its sample, this clonotype was seen many times. This rearrangement joins TRBV28 to TRBJ1-2; no clear D gene. The germline CDR1 and CDR2 sequences are MDHEN and SYDVKM. The CDR3 spans 14 residues. Trimming pared 4 bases from V and 5 bases from J, leaving 14 bases between. CDR3 protein: CASSSGRVIYGYTF. CDR3 in DNA: TGTGCCAGCAGTTCGGGTAGGGTCATTTATGGCTACACCTTC.

This clonotype has at least ten counts. The J gene is TRBJ2-7, the V gene TRBV12-3 or TRBV12-4; 9 bases match TRBD2. Unmatched junction bases numbered 13, after V lost 6 bases and J lost 7 bases. CDR3 length equals 15 residues. CDR3 nucleotides: TGTGCCAGCAGCTTGACCGGGACTAGCTCGCGTGAGCAGTACTTC. It is translated as CASSLTGTSSREQYF.

The chain combines TRBV11-2 with TRBJ2-5; 12 nucleotides agree with TRBD2. This CDR3 comprises 16 residues. V trimming: 5 bases; J trimming: 0 bases; junction bases outside the gene matches: 4. Germline CDR1 SGHAT, CDR2 FQNNGV. The CDR3 protein is CASSPTSGGYQETQYF. In DNA form, the CDR3 reads TGTGCCAGCAGCCCCACTAGCGGGGGGTACCAAGAGACCCAGTACTTC.

This clonotype came up many times. V usage is TRBV12-3 or TRBV12-4 and J usage is TRBJ1-2, with 7 bases lining up with TRBD1. V was clipped by 6 bases and J by 2 bases; unmatched bases: 9. This CDR3 is 15 amino acids long. The CDR3 here is CASSPNRGTNYGYTF. The DNA of the CDR3 is TGTGCCAGCAGCCCTAACAGGGGTACCAACTATGGCTACACCTTC.

The sample holds many counts of this clonotype. This chain connects TRBV5-1 to TRBJ2-2; D is unclear. Between the trimmed V and J ends, which lost 0 bases and 1 base, there was a span of 1 base. This CDR3 comprises 13 residues. Looked up from germline, CDR1 is SGHRS and CDR2 is YFSETQ. CDR3 nucleotide sequence: TGCGCCAGCAGCTTGGTGAACACCGGGGAGCTGTTTTTT. Protein: CASSLVNTGELFF.

The chain employs TRBV6-5 and TRBJ2-7, with unresolved D. V lost 4 bases to trimming and J lost 3 bases, with 13 bases between them. The germline gives CDR1 MNHEY, CDR2 SVGAGI. The CDR3 spans 14 residues. The CDR3 nucleotides are TGTGCCAGCAGTTTGGATCGCCCTTACTACGAGCAGTACTTC. It encodes CASSLDRPYYEQYF.

This clonotype was seen a handful of times. The rearrangement links TRBV6-1 to TRBJ2-5, with a tentative D call TRBD1 (6 bases). Germline V gene data show CDR1 as MNHNS and CDR2 as SASEGT. The CDR3 contains 14 residues. Trimming left V 2 bases short and J 2 bases short, with 9 bases between. The CDR3 nucleotides are TGTGCCAGCAGTGAAACGGACAGTCAAGAGACCCAGTACTTC. Translation: CASSETDSQETQYF.

This clonotype was observed a handful of times. The rearrangement uses TRBV7-8 and TRBJ2-5, with TRBD2 matching over 10 bases. The CDR3 is 15 amino acids. The J segment lost 5 bases and the V segment lost 4 bases, leaving 7 bases of the junction unmatched. The V gene's germline CDR1 is SGHVS and CDR2 FQNEAQ. The CDR3 region has the DNA TGTGCCAGCAGCTCCACTAGCGGGGTCACCGAGACCCAGTACTTC. Translating gives CASSSTSGVTETQYF.

This clonotype has a count of ten or more. The chain carries TRBV30 and TRBJ2-2; no reliable D call. Looked up from germline, CDR1 is GTSNPN and CDR2 is SVGIG (reference sequence). The CDR3 covers 13 residues. The V end was cut by 3 bases, the J end by 6 bases, with 11 bases between. The CDR3 bases are TGTGCCTGGAGGTTTAGGGCTGCCGGGGAGCTGTTTTTT. This sequence encodes CAWRFRAAGELFF.

This clonotype has ten or more counts. The rearrangement uses TRBV29-1 and TRBJ1-2; D remains ambiguous. Trimming took off 4 bases at V and 1 base at J, with 10 bases between the two ends. The CDR3 contains 13 residues. Per germline, CDR1 SQVTM and CDR2 ANQGSEA. The CDR3 nucleotides are TGCAGCGTTGCAGATCGGGTTAACTATGGCTACACCTTC. Encoded protein: CSVADRVNYGYTF.

This clonotype was observed at least ten times. The chain is built from TRBV10-3 and TRBJ2-1; 13 nucleotides align to TRBD2. Per the germline V gene, CDR1 is ENHRY and CDR2 is SYGVKD. The CDR3 sequence is 16 residues long. V was pared by 2 bases and J by 6 bases, with 4 bases of the junction left unmatched. CDR3 nucleotide sequence: TGTGCCATCAGTGAGCGGGGGACTAGCGGGATCAATGAGCAGTTCTTC. This encodes CAISERGTSGINEQFF.

This clonotype was seen repeatedly, ten times or more. The chain employs TRBV3-1 and TRBJ1-6; a weak D match, TRBD1 (5 bases). CDR3 length: 15 residues. CDR1 is LGHDT and CDR2 is YNNKEL in the germline V gene (reference sequence). Trimming took 2 bases from V and 7 from J, leaving 12 bases between them. In nucleotides, the CDR3 is TGTGCCAGCAGCCAATCCGGGACGAGGAATTCACCCCTCCACTTT. Its translation: CASSQSGTRNSPLHF.

In its sample, this clonotype was seen many times. The chain is built from TRBV4-1 and TRBJ1-3; no definite D call. CDR1 and CDR2 (germline): MGHRA, YSYEKL. This CDR3 is built from 16 residues. The V end lost 4 bases, the J end lost 0 bases, and 13 bases lay between the germline ends. CDR3 residues: CASSLPQASSGNTIYF. The CDR3 nucleotides are TGCGCCAGCAGCCTACCCCAGGCGAGCTCTGGAAACACCATATATTTT.

At least ten counts were recorded for this clonotype. V usage is TRBV28 and J usage is TRBJ2-6, with 8 bases lining up with TRBD1. The CDR3 covers 17 residues. Germline CDR1 MDHEN, CDR2 SYDVKM. V shed 4 bases and J 2 bases; nucleotides not matched to a gene: 7. The DNA for the CDR3 is TGTGCCAGCAGTTCCCTACAGGGGGGTACTGGGGCCAACGTCCTGACTTTC. As protein: CASSSLQGGTGANVLTF. Full variable domain (missing parts from reference TRBV28 and TRBJ2-6): DVKVTQSSRYLVKRTGEKVFLECVQDMDHENMFWYRQDPGLGLRLIYFSYDVKMKEKGDIPEGYSVSREKKERFSLILESASTNQTSMYLCASSSLQGGTGANVLTFGAGSRLTVL.

The chain has TRBV30 and TRBJ1-2; D is ambiguous. Germline assignment: CDR1 GTSNPN and CDR2 SVGIG (reference sequence). Trimming pared 0 bases from V and 4 bases from J, leaving 9 bases between. The CDR3 consists of 13 residues. The DNA for the CDR3 is TGTGCCTGGAGTGTAGGGAGGAGCTATGGCTACACCTTC. This sequence encodes CAWSVGRSYGYTF.

The V call is TRBV6-1, the J call TRBJ1-1; D is ambiguous. CDR3 size: 14 residues. Germline-derived CDR1 and CDR2 are MNHNS and SASEGT. V was shortened by 1 base and J by 3 bases, with 9 bases between the two germline ends. The CDR3 is CASSEVVTDTEAFF. The CDR3 nucleotides read TGTGCCAGCAGTGAAGTTGTAACAGACACTGAAGCTTTCTTT.

This clonotype was recorded many times. J is TRBJ2-2 and V is TRBV7-9; 10 nucleotides align to TRBD2. The CDR3 length is 15 residues. The trim removed 4 bases at V and 6 bases at J, leaving 5 bases unmatched. Germline CDR1 reads SEHNR; CDR2 reads FQNEAQ (reference sequence). CDR3 nucleotide sequence: TGTGCCAGCAGCTCTAGCGGGAGAAGGCCCGGGGAGCTGTTTTTT. Translation: CASSSSGRRPGELFF.

This clonotype was counted many times. The rearrangement joins TRBV11-3 to TRBJ2-2; 7 bases map to TRBD1. The CDR3 loop spans 14 amino acids. Per germline, CDR1 SGHNT and CDR2 YENEEA. V gave up 4 bases and J gave up 7 bases; unmatched junction bases: 6. The CDR3 DNA sequence: TGTGCCAGCAGCTGGACACAGGGGATCGGGGAGCTGTTTTTT. Amino acids: CASSWTQGIGELFF.

This clonotype appeared many times. V and J are TRBV28 and TRBJ2-2; the D gene is possibly TRBD1 (5 bases). V was shortened by 5 bases and J by 9 bases, with 7 bases between the two germline ends. This CDR3 is 11 amino acids long. Per germline, CDR1 MDHEN and CDR2 SYDVKM. The CDR3 nucleotides are TGTGCCAGCAGTAGGGGCCGGGAGCTGTTTTTT. As protein: CASSRGRELFF. Based on the CDR3 plus reference TRBV28 and TRBJ2-2, the full variable domain is DVKVTQSSRYLVKRTGEKVFLECVQDMDHENMFWYRQDPGLGLRLIYFSYDVKMKEKGDIPEGYSVSREKKERFSLILESASTNQTSMYLCASSRGRELFFGEGSRLTVL.

The sample holds many counts of this clonotype. The chain employs TRBV20-1 and TRBJ1-2; D is perhaps TRBD1 (5 bases). The CDR3 is 13 residues long. CDR1 and CDR2 (germline): DFQATT, SNEGSKA (reference sequence). V was cut by 3 bases and J by 5 bases, with 13 bases left in between. CDR3 DNA: TGCAGTGCTAGTCCACCGGGGCTTTATGGCTACACCTTC. This encodes CSASPPGLYGYTF.

This clonotype showed up just once. This chain uses TRBV6-1 with TRBJ2-2; 9 bases match TRBD1. V lost 8 bases to trimming and J lost 5 bases; unmatched junction nucleotides: 12. CDR1 and CDR2 from the germline V gene are MNHNS and SASEGT. This CDR3 spans 16 amino acids. CDR3 in amino acids: CASSKQGALITGELFF. The DNA for the CDR3 is TGTGCCAGCTCCAAACAGGGGGCTTTAATTACCGGGGAGCTGTTTTTT.

This clonotype has at least ten counts. The DNA for the CDR3 is TGTGCCAGCAGCTTAGCGTGGACTGCTAACTCCTACGAGCAGTACTTC. The encoded protein is CASSLAWTANSYEQYF. The V gene is TRBV7-8, the J gene TRBJ2-7; D might be TRBD2 (5 bases). Germline values: CDR1 SGHVS, CDR2 FQNEAQ. The CDR3 covers 16 residues. Trimming cost V 0 bases and J 0 bases, with 12 bases left between them.

This clonotype appeared many times. The V gene is TRBV3-1, the J gene TRBJ2-5, with a tentative D call TRBD2 (6 bases). The CDR3 runs to 13 residues. Trimming cost V 5 bases and J 5 bases, with 12 bases left between them. Germline V gene lookup returns CDR1 LGHDT and CDR2 YNNKEL (reference sequence). The DNA for the CDR3 is TGTGCCAGCAGCTTCGCTAGCGTTGAGACCCAGTACTTC. It codes for CASSFASVETQYF.

Many counts were recorded for this clonotype. The chain joins TRBV13 to TRBJ2-5, with 9 bases fitting TRBD2. The CDR3 has 15 amino acids. Trimming took 5 bases from V and 2 from J; bases not matched to a gene: 6. Germline CDR1 is PRHDT and CDR2 is FYEKMQ (reference sequence). The CDR3 DNA reads as TGTGCCAGCAGCCCCAGCGGGAGGATTCAAGAGACCCAGTACTTC. Encoded protein: CASSPSGRIQETQYF.

At least ten counts were recorded for this clonotype. V and J are TRBV13 and TRBJ2-5, with 8 bases fitting TRBD2. The germline gives CDR1 PRHDT, CDR2 FYEKMQ (reference sequence). The J segment lost 5 bases and the V segment lost 2 bases, leaving 7 bases of the junction unmatched. The CDR3 sequence is 15 residues long. The CDR3 loop reads CASSLRAGALETQYF. In nucleotides, the CDR3 is TGTGCCAGCAGCTTACGAGCGGGAGCTTTGGAGACCCAGTACTTC.